This T cell receptor (beta chain) stems from a study of blood T cell repertoires in COVID-19. The overall study: Samples came from the United States, Italy and Spain, spanning acute and convalescent COVID-19.

TCRdb's copy holds only in-frame clones and misses some; the assay was immunoSEQ multiplex PCR. The sample has 150,000 to 200,000 clones; approximately 81% are singletons. This clone was recorded a few times. Trimming took off 7 bases at V and 7 bases at J, with 8 bases between the two ends. CDR1 DFQATT and CDR2 SNEGSKA come from the germline V gene (reference sequence). The CDR3 totals 11 residues. The source of this sequence is a woman in her forties or fifties who had recovered from COVID-19. The sample comprised PBMCs or T cells enriched from blood (not recorded which). V is TRBV20-1 and J is TRBJ1-6; D is ambiguous. CDR3 nucleotide sequence: TGCAGTGGCGGGAGCAATTCACCCCTCCACTTT. It codes for CSGGSNSPLHF.